Sequencing of this T cell receptor (beta chain) was carried out in a study of control samples from healthy donors and cancer patients. This table comes from immunoSEQ multiplex PCR, and its TCRdb copy is limited to in-frame clones, with some not included. The table has 60,000 to 70,000 clones, more than 75% seen once; the top ten hold about 3.1%. V shed 6 bases and J shed 6 bases, with 8 bases lying between them. CDR3 length: 12 amino acids. This TCR came from a woman in her forties or fifties with lung cancer. V usage is TRBV12-3 or TRBV12-4 and J usage is TRBJ2-2, with D maybe TRBD2 (6 bases). What was sequenced was PBMCs. CDR3 DNA: TGTGCCAGCAGGACGGGGGCCGGGGAGCTGTTTTTT. Protein: CASRTGAGELFF.